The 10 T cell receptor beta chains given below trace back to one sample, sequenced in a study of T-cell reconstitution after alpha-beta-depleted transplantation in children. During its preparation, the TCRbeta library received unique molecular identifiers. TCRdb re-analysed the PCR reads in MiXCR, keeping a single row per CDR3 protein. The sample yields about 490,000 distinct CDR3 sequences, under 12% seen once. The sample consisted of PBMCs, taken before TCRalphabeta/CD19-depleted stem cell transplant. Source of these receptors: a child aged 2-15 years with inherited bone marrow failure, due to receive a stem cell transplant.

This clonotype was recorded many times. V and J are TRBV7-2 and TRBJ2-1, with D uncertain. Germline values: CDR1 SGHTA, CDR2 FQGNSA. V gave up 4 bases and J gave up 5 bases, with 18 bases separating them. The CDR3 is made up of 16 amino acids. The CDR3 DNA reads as TGTGCCAGCAGCTATGACTCGGTTCGGAGTCACAATGAGCAGTTCTTC. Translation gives CASSYDSVRSHNEQFF.

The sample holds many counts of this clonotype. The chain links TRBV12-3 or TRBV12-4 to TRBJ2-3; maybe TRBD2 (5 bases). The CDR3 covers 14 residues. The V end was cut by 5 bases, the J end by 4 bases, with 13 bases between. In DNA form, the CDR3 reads TGTGCCAGCAGTAGCGGTAGAGTCGCAGATACGCAGTATTTT. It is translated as CASSSGRVADTQYF.

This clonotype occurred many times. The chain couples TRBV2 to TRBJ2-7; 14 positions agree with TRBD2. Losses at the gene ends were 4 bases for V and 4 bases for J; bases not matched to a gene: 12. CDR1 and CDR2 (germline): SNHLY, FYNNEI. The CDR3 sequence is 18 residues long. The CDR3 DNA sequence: TGTGCCAGCAGTGGGATACCGGGACTAGCGGGAGAGCCTTACGAGCAGTACTTC. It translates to CASSGIPGLAGEPYEQYF.

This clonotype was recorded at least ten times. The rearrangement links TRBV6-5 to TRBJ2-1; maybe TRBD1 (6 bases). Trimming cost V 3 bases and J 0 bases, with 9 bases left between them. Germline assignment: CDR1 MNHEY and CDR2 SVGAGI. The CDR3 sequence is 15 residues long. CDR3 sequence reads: CASSYARGSYNEQFF. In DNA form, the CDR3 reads TGTGCCAGCAGTTATGCCAGGGGCTCCTACAATGAGCAGTTCTTC.

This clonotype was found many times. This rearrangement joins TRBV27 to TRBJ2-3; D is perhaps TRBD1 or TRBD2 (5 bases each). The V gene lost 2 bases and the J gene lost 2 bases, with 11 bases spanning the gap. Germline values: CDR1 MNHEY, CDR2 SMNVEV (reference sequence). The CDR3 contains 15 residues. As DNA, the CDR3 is TGTGCCAGCAGTTTAACCCGGGGACCCACAGATACGCAGTATTTT. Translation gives CASSLTRGPTDTQYF.

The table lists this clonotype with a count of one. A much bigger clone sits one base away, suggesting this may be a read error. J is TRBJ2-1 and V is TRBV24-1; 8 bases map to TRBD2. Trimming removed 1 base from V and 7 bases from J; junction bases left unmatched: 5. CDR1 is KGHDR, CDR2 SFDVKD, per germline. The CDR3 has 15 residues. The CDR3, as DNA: TGTGCCACCAGTGATTTAGCGGGAGCACGAAATGAGCAGTTCTTC. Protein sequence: CATSDLAGARNEQFF.

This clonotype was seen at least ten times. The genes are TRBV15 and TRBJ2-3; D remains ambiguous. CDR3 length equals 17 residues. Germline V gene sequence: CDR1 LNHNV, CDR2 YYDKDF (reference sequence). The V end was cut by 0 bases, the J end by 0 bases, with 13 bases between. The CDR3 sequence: CATSRDFRRSSTDTQYF. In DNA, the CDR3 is TGTGCCACCAGCAGAGATTTCCGTCGCTCTAGCACAGATACGCAGTATTTT.

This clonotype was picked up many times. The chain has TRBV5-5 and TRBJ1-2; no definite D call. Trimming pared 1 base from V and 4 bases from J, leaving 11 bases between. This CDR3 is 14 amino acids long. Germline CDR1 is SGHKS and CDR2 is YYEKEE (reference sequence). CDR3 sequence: CASSLTRWSYGYTF. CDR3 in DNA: TGTGCCAGCAGCTTGACACGGTGGAGCTATGGCTACACCTTC. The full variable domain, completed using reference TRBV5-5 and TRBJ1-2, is DAGVTQSPTHLIKTRGQQVTLRCSPISGHKSVSWYQQVLGQGPQFIFQYYEKEERGRGNFPDRFSARQFPNYSSELNVNALLLGDSALYLCASSLTRWSYGYTFGSGTRLTVV.

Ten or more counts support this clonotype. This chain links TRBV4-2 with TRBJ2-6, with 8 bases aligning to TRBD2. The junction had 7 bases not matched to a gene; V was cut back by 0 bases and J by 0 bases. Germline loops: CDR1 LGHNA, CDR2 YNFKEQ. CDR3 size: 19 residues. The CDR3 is CASSQENDGRDSGANVLTF. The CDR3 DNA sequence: TGTGCCAGCAGCCAAGAGAACGACGGGAGGGACTCTGGGGCCAACGTCCTGACTTTC.

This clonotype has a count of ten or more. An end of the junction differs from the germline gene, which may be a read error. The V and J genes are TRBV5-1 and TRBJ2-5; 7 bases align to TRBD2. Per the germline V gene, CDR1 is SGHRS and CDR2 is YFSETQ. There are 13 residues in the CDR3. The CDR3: CASSGTSQETQYF. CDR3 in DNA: TGTGCCAGCAGCGGGACTTCTCAAGAGACCCAGTACTTC. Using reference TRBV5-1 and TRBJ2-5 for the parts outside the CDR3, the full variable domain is KAGVTQTPRYLIKTRGQQVTLSCSPISGHRSVSWYQQTPGQGLQFLFEYFSETQRNKGNFPGRFSGRQFSNSRSEMNVSTLELGDSALYLCASSGTSQETQYFGPGTRLLVL.